Below are 9 T cell receptor beta chains sequenced from a single sample in a study of T cell clonality in common variable immunodeficiency. Assay: immunoSEQ multiplex PCR; the TCRdb copy retains only in-frame clones and omits some. The sample includes some 9,700 clones, none of them occurring once. These receptors' antigens are unknown. Overall study findings and caveats: Fewer deletions and N-nucleotide insertions were reportedly seen in common variable immunodeficiency TCR beta sequences.

Sequencing was performed on peripheral blood mononuclear cells. All receptors derive from a human donor with common variable immunodeficiency.

This clone was counted at least ten times. Read data end 3 residues before the CDR3 end; the end is taken from the germline J gene. The genes are TRBV4-2 and TRBJ1-3; the D is unclear. CDR1 and CDR2 (germline): LGHNA, YNFKEQ. The CDR3 contains 17 residues. The V end lost 1 base, the J end lost 0 bases, and 13 bases lay between the germline ends. CDR3 bases read: TGTGCCAGCAGCCAAGTTAGAGGATACAGCTCTGGAAACACC. Protein product: CASSQVRGYSSGNT. The full CDR3 sequence reads CASSQVRGYSSGNTIYF.

This clone was observed many times. Read data end 3 residues before the CDR3 end; the end is taken from the germline J gene. The rearrangement links TRBV19 to TRBJ2-4; the D gene is possibly TRBD1 (5 bases). Germline V gives CDR1 LNHDA, CDR2 SQIVND (reference sequence). The CDR3 totals 17 residues. V gave up 1 base and J gave up 8 bases, with 21 bases separating them. CDR3 protein: CASSIVGQGSRLDIQYF. CDR3 DNA, as far as it was read: TGTGCCAGTAGTATAGTAGGGCAGGGATCACGCCTCGACATT.

In its sample, this clone was seen many times. The CDR3 goes on 3 residues after the read ends, and that part is filled in from the germline J gene. V and J are TRBV6-2 or TRBV6-3 and TRBJ1-2, with 7 bases fitting TRBD1. Germline lookup yields CDR1 MNHEY and CDR2 SVGEGT. V lost 8 bases and J lost 4; bases outside the gene matches: 13. The CDR3 is made up of 15 amino acids. Partial CDR3 DNA: TGTGCCAGCGGTACACTCGGGACAGTCCCCTATGGC. It is translated as CASGTLGTVPYG. From start to end, the CDR3 is CASGTLGTVPYGYTF.

This clone was seen at least ten times. The CDR3 end is not reached by the read, which stops 3 residues before it; the germline J gene fills it in. V is TRBV6-2 or TRBV6-3 and J is TRBJ2-1; no reliable D call. V was pared by 3 bases and J by 4 bases, with 4 bases between. The CDR3 spans 12 residues. The germline V gene has CDR1 MNHEY and CDR2 SVGEGT. The part of the CDR3 DNA that was read is TGTGCCAGCAGTTATCGGTACAATGAG. Its translation is CASSYRYNE. The whole CDR3 reads CASSYRYNEQFF.

This clone was seen many times. The read falls 3 residues short of the CDR3 end, and the missing part is taken from the germline J gene. The V gene is TRBV20-1, the J gene TRBJ2-5, with a weak D call TRBD2 (6 bases). Germline V CDR1 and CDR2: DFQATT, SNEGSKA (reference sequence). The CDR3 extends over 14 amino acids. V lost 1 base to trimming and J lost 1 base, with 10 bases between them. The CDR3 spells CSARGAGFQETQYF. The CDR3 bases that were read are TGCAGTGCTAGAGGGGCGGGATTCCAAGAGACC.

This clone is classed as medium-sized. The sequence runs out 3 residues before the end of the CDR3; the remainder is reconstructed from the germline J gene. The chain uses TRBV20-1 and TRBJ2-3; 10 bases align to TRBD2. V was pared by 4 bases and J by 3 bases, with 7 bases of the junction left unmatched. Looked up from germline, CDR1 is DFQATT and CDR2 is SNEGSKA (reference sequence). This CDR3 comprises 15 residues. CDR3 in amino acids: CSATLAGKETDTQYF. CDR3 DNA, as far as it was read: TGCAGTGCTACACTAGCGGGGAAAGAGACAGATACG.

This clone was observed many times. The read terminates 3 residues ahead of where the CDR3 ends, so the germline J gene completes it. The rearrangement joins TRBV19 to TRBJ1-3; no definite D call. Germline V CDR1 and CDR2: LNHDA, SQIVND (reference sequence). This CDR3 is built from 17 residues. V was trimmed by 4 bases and J by 0 bases, leaving 16 bases between them. The covered CDR3 bases are TGTGCCAGTAGTACCCGGATTCTAGATCCCTCTGGAAACACC. This encodes CASSTRILDPSGNT. The CDR3 in full is CASSTRILDPSGNTIYF.

There are many counts of this clone. The read ends 3 residues early relative to the CDR3; the germline J gene fills the gap. V and J are TRBV18 and TRBJ2-1; 7 nucleotides line up with TRBD1. Trimming removed 6 bases from V and 1 base from J; junction bases left unmatched: 3. The CDR3 runs to 14 residues. Germline V gene sequence: CDR1 KGHSH, CDR2 LQKENI. The CDR3 region is CASSLDRSYNEQFF. Incomplete CDR3 DNA: TGTGCCAGCTCGCTGGACAGGTCCTACAATGAG.

In its sample, this clone ranks as medium-sized. Read sequence stops 3 residues before the CDR3 end, and the germline J gene provides the missing end. The V call is TRBV20-1, the J call TRBJ2-1; TRBD2 matches 11 bases. This CDR3 contains 14 residues. V shed 6 bases, J shed 1 base, and the junction held 2 bases outside the gene matches. Germline CDR1 reads DFQATT; CDR2 reads SNEGSKA (reference sequence). CDR3 sequence reads: CSATSGSSYNEQFF. The CDR3 bases that were read are TGCAGTGCAACTAGCGGGAGTTCCTACAATGAG.